The 29 T cell receptor beta chains presented below share a single source sample, sequenced in a study of cytomegalovirus exposure and HLA in healthy donors. PCR amplification relied on 60 Vbeta primers (plus 13 Jbeta primers). Libraries were prepared by immunoSEQ multiplex PCR; TCRdb keeps only in-frame clonotypes and omits some of them. This table has some 150,000 clones, roughly 81% appearing once. The sample comprised PBMCs. These receptors originate from a female donor in good health and CMV-seronegative.

The chain is built from TRBV27 and TRBJ2-1; D perhaps matches TRBD2 (6 bases). Trimming stripped 5 bases from V and 4 bases from J, with 12 bases between. Germline CDR1 is MNHEY and CDR2 is SMNVEV (reference sequence). CDR3 length: 14 amino acids. The CDR3 nucleotides are TGTGCCAGCAGTCTGGGACTTGCTTACAATGAGCAGTTCTTC. Protein sequence: CASSLGLAYNEQFF.

The chain recombines TRBV29-1 with TRBJ1-2, with no clear D. Germline CDR1 and CDR2: SQVTM and ANQGSEA. This CDR3 region has 12 residues. Trimming pared 0 bases from V and 4 bases from J, leaving 6 bases between. The CDR3 spells CSVEDWLYGYTF. The DNA for the CDR3 is TGCAGCGTTGAAGATTGGCTCTATGGCTACACCTTC.

In nucleotides, the CDR3 is TGTGCCAGCAGCCTCGCGGGGCTCAAGGGAGAGACCCAGTACTTC. This sequence encodes CASSLAGLKGETQYF. The rearrangement links TRBV5-4 to TRBJ2-5; D perhaps matches TRBD2 (6 bases). V was clipped by 4 bases and J by 4 bases, with 17 bases between them. CDR3 length: 15 residues. Germline lookup yields CDR1 SGHNT and CDR2 YYREEE (reference sequence).

This clone has only a few counts. The rearrangement links TRBV4-1 to TRBJ2-7, with a tentative D call TRBD1 (6 bases). The CDR3 has 16 amino acids. CDR1 is MGHRA, CDR2 YSYEKL, per germline. Deletions cut 1 base from V and 6 bases from J, with 19 bases between. The CDR3 loop reads CASSQVGGRGAREQYF. CDR3 DNA: TGCGCCAGCAGCCAAGTAGGGGGAAGGGGAGCTCGCGAGCAGTACTTC.

This clone was counted between two and nine times. The chain links TRBV6-6 to TRBJ2-7; 7 nucleotides align to TRBD1. Unmatched junction bases numbered 15, after V lost 5 bases and J lost 5 bases. Germline V gene lookup returns CDR1 MNHNY and CDR2 SVGAGI (reference sequence). The CDR3 extends over 16 amino acids. The CDR3 DNA reads TGTGCCAGCAGTCCGATCACCCCGGACAGGAGGAACGAGCAGTACTTC. Translated: CASSPITPDRRNEQYF.

This chain connects TRBV5-1 to TRBJ2-1; TRBD1 aligns across 7 bases. Losses at the gene ends were 4 bases for V and 8 bases for J; bases not matched to a gene: 12. This CDR3 region has 15 residues. CDR1 is SGHRS and CDR2 is YFSETQ in the germline V gene. CDR3 residues: CASSHTGVVEDEQFF. The CDR3 DNA sequence: TGCGCCAGCAGCCACACAGGGGTCGTAGAGGATGAGCAGTTCTTC.

The chain couples TRBV5-1 to TRBJ2-7, with 12 bases aligning to TRBD1. Germline V CDR1 and CDR2: SGHRS, YFSETQ. The CDR3 loop spans 14 amino acids. Trimming took 6 bases from V and 6 from J; bases not matched to a gene: 7. CDR3 sequence reads: CASNPGTGGVEQYF. The CDR3 DNA sequence: TGCGCCAGCAACCCGGGGACAGGGGGCGTCGAGCAGTACTTC.

To note about this clone: The sample contains more than one DNA sequence encoding this CDR3. This rearrangement joins TRBV9 to TRBJ2-5; TRBD2 matches at 14 bases. Germline trimming cut 0 bases from V and 1 base from J; bases unmatched to any gene: 2. The CDR3 covers 17 residues. CDR1 is SGDLS and CDR2 is YYNGEE in the germline V gene. CDR3 region: CASSVVGLAGGQETQYF. CDR3 nucleotides: TGTGCCAGCAGCGTAGTTGGACTAGCGGGGGGCCAAGAGACCCAGTACTTC.

This clone occurred once. The rearrangement joins TRBV9 to TRBJ1-1; D not certain. The V and J ends lost 0 bases and 6 bases respectively, with 15 bases between them. Germline V gene lookup returns CDR1 SGDLS and CDR2 YYNGEE. This CDR3 comprises 15 residues. Here the CDR3 reads CASSVGALSGSEAFF. CDR3 bases: TGTGCCAGCAGCGTAGGTGCTCTTTCGGGTTCTGAAGCTTTCTTT.

This sequence joins TRBV10-1 and TRBJ2-5, with D possibly being TRBD1 (6 bases). The CDR3 contains 15 residues. The V end was cut by 0 bases, the J end by 2 bases, with 10 bases between. Germline V gene data show CDR1 as WNHNN and CDR2 as SYGVQD (reference sequence). As DNA, the CDR3 is TGCGCCAGCAGTGAGTCAGGGACATCTCAAGAGACCCAGTACTTC. Protein sequence: CASSESGTSQETQYF.

This chain links TRBV7-6 with TRBJ2-2; a possible D gene is TRBD2 (6 bases). This CDR3 region has 14 residues. The V gene lost 8 bases and the J gene lost 5 bases, with 15 bases spanning the gap. CDR1 SGHVS and CDR2 FNYEAQ come from the germline V gene. The CDR3 loop reads CASLGRGLTGELFF. The CDR3 region has the DNA TGTGCCAGCCTAGGCCGGGGGTTGACCGGGGAGCTGTTTTTT.

This clone occurred a few times. The chain joins TRBV6-1 to TRBJ2-7; D is undetermined. Trimming pared 6 bases from V and 7 bases from J, leaving 10 bases between. This CDR3 is 11 amino acids long. CDR1 is MNHNS, CDR2 SASEGT, per germline. CDR3 bases: TGTGCCAGCAGCGCCGGCGGAGAGCAGTACTTC. It translates to CASSAGGEQYF.

This clone appeared once. This chain joins TRBV6-1 and TRBJ2-3, with D possibly TRBD2 on 6 matching bases. Per the germline V gene, CDR1 is MNHNS and CDR2 is SASEGT. This CDR3 has 11 amino acids. V lost 7 bases and J lost 5, with 7 bases in between. CDR3: CASTSEDTQYF. Written as DNA, the CDR3 is TGTGCCAGCACTAGCGAAGATACGCAGTATTTT.

This sequence joins TRBV30 and TRBJ2-7; 7 nucleotides line up with TRBD1. CDR3 length equals 13 residues. Unmatched junction bases numbered 2, after V lost 1 base and J lost 2 bases. Germline V CDR1 and CDR2: GTSNPN, SVGIG (reference sequence). The CDR3 region has the DNA TGTGCCTGGAGTGAGGACAGGCCCTACGAGCAGTACTTC. Amino acids: CAWSEDRPYEQYF.

The sample holds a few counts of this clone. This rearrangement joins TRBV2 to TRBJ1-5, with 7 bases identical to TRBD1. The V gene's germline CDR1 is SNHLY and CDR2 FYNNEI. The CDR3 spans 15 residues. V shed 7 bases, J shed 6 bases, and the junction held 12 bases outside the gene matches. The CDR3 DNA reads as TGTGCCAGCATGGAGGGGGCGCGTGAGGGTCAGCCCCAGCATTTT. Translation: CASMEGAREGQPQHF.

The chain combines TRBV9 with TRBJ2-3; the match to TRBD2 covers 9 bases. CDR3 length: 18 residues. With V trimmed by 3 bases and J by 0 bases, 11 bases remained unmatched. Germline V CDR1 and CDR2: SGDLS, YYNGEE. The CDR3 loop is CASSDLSASGTSTDTQYF. The DNA of the CDR3 is TGTGCCAGCAGCGACTTATCCGCTAGCGGGACTAGCACAGATACGCAGTATTTT. Looking up the rest from reference TRBV9 and TRBJ2-3 gives the full variable domain: DSGVTQTPKHLITATGQRVTLRCSPRSGDLSVYWYQQSLDQGLQFLIQYYNGEERAKGNILERFSAQQFPDLHSELNLSSLELGDSALYFCASSDLSASGTSTDTQYFGPGTRLTVL.

This clone occurred a few times. The gene calls are TRBV5-4 and TRBJ2-7, with 7 bases identical to TRBD1. Germline V CDR1 and CDR2: SGHNT, YYREEE (reference sequence). The CDR3 loop spans 15 amino acids. The trim removed 3 bases at V and 2 bases at J, leaving 8 bases unmatched. CDR3 nucleotides: TGTGCCAGCAGCTCAAGGACAGGAGGACCCTACGAGCAGTACTTC. Protein product: CASSSRTGGPYEQYF.

This clone came up a few times. This sequence joins TRBV28 and TRBJ1-1; D gene ambiguous. The germline gives CDR1 MDHEN, CDR2 SYDVKM. The CDR3 sequence is 12 residues long. V was clipped by 4 bases and J by 7 bases, with 10 bases between them. The CDR3 here is CASSSTRDEAFF. The CDR3 DNA is TGTGCCAGCAGTTCAACGCGGGATGAAGCTTTCTTT.

CDR3: CASSGGQYTEAFF. For the CDR3, the DNA is TGTGCCAGCAGCGGGGGACAGTACACTGAAGCTTTCTTT. The rearrangement joins TRBV5-6 to TRBJ1-1, with 7 bases lining up with TRBD1. This CDR3 contains 13 residues. Germline V gene lookup returns CDR1 SGHDT and CDR2 YYEEEE. With V trimmed by 4 bases and J by 3 bases, 3 bases remained unmatched.

The chain has TRBV18 and TRBJ2-1, with TRBD1 matching over 7 bases. Germline V gene sequence: CDR1 KGHSH, CDR2 LQKENI. Losses at the gene ends were 6 bases for V and 6 bases for J; bases not matched to a gene: 8. The CDR3 is made up of 14 amino acids. As DNA, the CDR3 is TGTGCCAGCTCGGTTGACAGGGTTAGCAATGAGCAGTTCTTC. This codes for CASSVDRVSNEQFF.

The chain employs TRBV4-1 and TRBJ1-2, with D perhaps TRBD1 (5 bases). The CDR3 consists of 15 residues. V gave up 2 bases and J gave up 5 bases, with 15 bases separating them. Germline lookup yields CDR1 MGHRA and CDR2 YSYEKL. The DNA of the CDR3 is TGCGCCAGCAGCCAAATTATACAAGGGGATTATGGCTACACCTTC. This translates into CASSQIIQGDYGYTF.

The V call is TRBV14, the J call TRBJ2-7, with D tentatively TRBD1 (5 bases). The CDR3 consists of 15 residues. Germline CDR1 SGHDN, CDR2 FVKESK. V was shortened by 1 base and J by 2 bases, with 12 bases between the two germline ends. The CDR3 sequence is CASSQGSQGAYEQYF. The CDR3 region has the DNA TGTGCCAGCAGCCAAGGATCCCAGGGCGCCTACGAGCAGTACTTC.

The chain carries TRBV30 and TRBJ2-2; the match to TRBD2 covers 9 bases. With 2 bases clipped from V and 6 bases from J, the junction kept 4 bases outside the gene matches. The CDR3 totals 14 residues. Germline V gene lookup returns CDR1 GTSNPN and CDR2 SVGIG (reference sequence). The CDR3 bases are TGTGCCTGGAGTAACGGACTAGCGTCCGGGGAGCTGTTTTTT. Translated, it gives CAWSNGLASGELFF.

The chain links TRBV2 to TRBJ2-5; TRBD2 matches 9 bases. The last part of the DNA fits TRBJ2-7 better; the J call may be wrong. Germline V CDR1 and CDR2: SNHLY, FYNNEI. This CDR3 spans 15 amino acids. The CDR3 spells CASSDGAGGSYEQYF. The CDR3 region has the DNA TGTGCCAGCAGTGATGGGGCGGGGGGGTCCTACGAGCAGTACTTC.

V is TRBV5-1 and J is TRBJ2-3; TRBD2 agrees at 13 bases. The CDR3 loop spans 17 amino acids. The V gene's germline CDR1 is SGHRS and CDR2 YFSETQ. After removal of 0 bases from V and 2 bases from J, the junction contained 3 bases not matched to a gene. CDR3 in amino acids: CASSLGTSGGITDTQYF. DNA for the CDR3: TGCGCCAGCAGCTTGGGGACTAGCGGGGGTATCACAGATACGCAGTATTTT.

The V gene is TRBV29-1, the J gene TRBJ1-2; TRBD1 might be the D (5 bases). CDR3 length: 16 amino acids. Germline V lookup: CDR1 SQVTM, CDR2 ANQGSEA. V lost 0 bases and J 1 base, leaving 15 bases between the germline ends. CDR3 residues: CSVEDFGLTVNYGYTF. CDR3 in DNA: TGCAGCGTTGAAGACTTCGGCTTGACAGTTAACTATGGCTACACCTTC.

The chain employs TRBV20-1 and TRBJ1-1; D not certain. CDR1 DFQATT and CDR2 SNEGSKA come from the germline V gene (reference sequence). Trimming removed 1 base at V and 10 bases at J, with 10 bases between. The CDR3 is made up of 11 amino acids. The CDR3 spells CSARGEGGAFF. Here the CDR3 DNA reads TGCAGTGCTAGAGGGGAGGGAGGAGCTTTCTTT.

This chain uses TRBV18 with TRBJ1-1, with D uncertain. Germline CDR1 reads KGHSH; CDR2 reads LQKENI. V was trimmed by 3 bases and J by 0 bases, leaving 8 bases between them. This CDR3 is 14 amino acids long. CDR3 sequence reads: CASSPSSMNTEAFF. The CDR3 DNA is TGTGCCAGCTCACCTAGCAGTATGAACACTGAAGCTTTCTTT.

This rearrangement joins TRBV7-3 to TRBJ2-1, with a possible D match to TRBD2 (5 bases). Trimming removed 3 bases from V and 11 bases from J, with 14 bases in between. The germline V gene encodes CDR1 SGHTA and CDR2 FQGTGA. This CDR3 is 13 amino acids long. The CDR3 loop is CASSFNSEGKQFF. DNA of the CDR3: TGTGCCAGCAGCTTCAATAGCGAGGGAAAGCAGTTCTTC.